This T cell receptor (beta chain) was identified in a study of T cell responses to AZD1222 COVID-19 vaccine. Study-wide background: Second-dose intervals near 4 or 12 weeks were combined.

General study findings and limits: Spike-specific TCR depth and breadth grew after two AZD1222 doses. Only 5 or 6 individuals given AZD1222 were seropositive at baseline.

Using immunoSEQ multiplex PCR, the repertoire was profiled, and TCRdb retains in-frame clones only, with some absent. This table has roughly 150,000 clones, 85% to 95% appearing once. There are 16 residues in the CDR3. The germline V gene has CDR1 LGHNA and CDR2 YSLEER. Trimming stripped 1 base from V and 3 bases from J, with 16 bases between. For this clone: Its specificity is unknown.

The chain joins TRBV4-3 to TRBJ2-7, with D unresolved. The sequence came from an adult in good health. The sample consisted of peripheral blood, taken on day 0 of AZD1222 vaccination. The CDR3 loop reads CASSQGSGILGYEQYF. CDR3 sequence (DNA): TGCGCCAGCAGCCAAGGGTCAGGAATTTTGGGCTACGAGCAGTACTTC.